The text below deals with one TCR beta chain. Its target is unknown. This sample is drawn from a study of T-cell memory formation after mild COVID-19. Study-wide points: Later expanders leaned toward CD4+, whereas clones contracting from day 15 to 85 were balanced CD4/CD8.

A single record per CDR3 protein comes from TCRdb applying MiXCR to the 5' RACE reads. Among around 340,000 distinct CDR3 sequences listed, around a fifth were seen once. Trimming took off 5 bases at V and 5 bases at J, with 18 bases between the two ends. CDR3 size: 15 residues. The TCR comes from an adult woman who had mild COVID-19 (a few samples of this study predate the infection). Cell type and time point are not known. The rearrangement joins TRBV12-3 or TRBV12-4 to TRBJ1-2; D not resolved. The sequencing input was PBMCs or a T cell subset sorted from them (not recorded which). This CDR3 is CASSPRHSREYGYTF. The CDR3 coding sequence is TGTGCCAGCAGTCCTCGACACTCCAGAGAGTATGGCTACACCTTC.